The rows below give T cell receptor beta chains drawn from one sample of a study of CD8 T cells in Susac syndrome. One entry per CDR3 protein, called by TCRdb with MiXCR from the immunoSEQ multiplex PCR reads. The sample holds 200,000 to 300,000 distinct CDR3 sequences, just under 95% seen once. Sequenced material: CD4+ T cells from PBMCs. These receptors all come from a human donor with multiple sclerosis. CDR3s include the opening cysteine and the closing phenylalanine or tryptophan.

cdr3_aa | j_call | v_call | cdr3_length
CATTKKTVSSGANVLTF | TRBJ2-6 | TRBV12-3/TRBV12-4 | 17
CSARPRTGEVRETQYF | TRBJ2-5 | TRBV20-1 | 16
CSVAPGLGTGELFF | TRBJ2-2 | TRBV29-1 | 14
CSVVASGISGELFF | TRBJ2-2 | TRBV29-1 | 14
CASSQDQAGGPYGYTF | TRBJ1-2 | TRBV3-1 | 16
CASSITTEFNSPLHF | TRBJ1-6 | TRBV19 | 15
CASSPKTMNTEAFF | TRBJ1-1 | TRBV18 | 14
CASSSARGRGYTF | TRBJ1-2 | TRBV6-5 | 13
CASSQGTGQTQYF | TRBJ2-5 | TRBV3-1 | 13
CASSVLPGTETGELFF | TRBJ2-2 | TRBV9 | 16
CASSQDLLWGYTF | TRBJ1-2 | TRBV3-1 | 13
CASNLAGAGNIQYF | TRBJ2-4 | TRBV5-6 | 14
CASSGSGGELFF | TRBJ2-2 | TRBV5-6 | 12
CASSSRDRVSETQYF | TRBJ2-5 | TRBV5-4 | 15
CATQLGTGVYNEQFF | TRBJ2-1 | TRBV6-2/TRBV6-3 | 15
CASRDVGGKSSYNEQFF | TRBJ2-1 | TRBV4-1 | 17
CASSYTGFTGELFF | TRBJ2-2 | TRBV6-6 | 14
CASRYQQGRKRDTEAFF | TRBJ1-1 | TRBV6-5 | 17
CASSSTSDDTQYF | TRBJ2-3 | TRBV18 | 13
CAWRTGSEQYF | TRBJ2-7 | TRBV30 | 11
CASSTTGGRETQYF | TRBJ2-5 | TRBV18 | 14
CASSQLKNTGELFF | TRBJ2-2 | TRBV3-1 | 14
CSAGVAGEGDTQYF | TRBJ2-3 | TRBV20-1 | 14
CASSLPAGVPDTQYF | TRBJ2-3 | TRBV12-3/TRBV12-4 | 15
CSAYSGQGNQPQHF | TRBJ1-5 | TRBV20-1 | 14
CATSDWDVGELFF | TRBJ2-2 | TRBV24-1 | 13
CASSRQGAGTDTQYF | TRBJ2-3 | TRBV18 | 15
CASSYTGNYGYTF | TRBJ1-2 | TRBV6-2/TRBV6-3 | 13
CASSQGWDGKGYTF | TRBJ1-2 | TRBV3-1 | 14
CASSQGLKRNQPQHF | TRBJ1-5 | TRBV3-1 | 15
CAISEIGESTDTQYF | TRBJ2-3 | TRBV10-3 | 15
CSARDVRGSNEQFF | TRBJ2-1 | TRBV20-1 | 14
CASSPPGQGSREQYF | TRBJ2-7 | TRBV28 | 15
CASSLGAGTANQETQYF | TRBJ2-5 | TRBV7-6 | 17
CASSQEGLPRDTQYF | TRBJ2-3 | TRBV4-1 | 15
CAITTSHYNEQFF | TRBJ2-1 | TRBV6-1 | 13
CASSLDPTLGNTIYF | TRBJ1-3 | TRBV7-6 | 15
CASSLAGGPLTEQFF | TRBJ2-1 | TRBV25-1 | 15
CASSKGGRQETHYGYTF | TRBJ1-2 | TRBV21-1 | 17
CSASPGPPSSYNSPLHF | TRBJ1-6 | TRBV20-1 | 17